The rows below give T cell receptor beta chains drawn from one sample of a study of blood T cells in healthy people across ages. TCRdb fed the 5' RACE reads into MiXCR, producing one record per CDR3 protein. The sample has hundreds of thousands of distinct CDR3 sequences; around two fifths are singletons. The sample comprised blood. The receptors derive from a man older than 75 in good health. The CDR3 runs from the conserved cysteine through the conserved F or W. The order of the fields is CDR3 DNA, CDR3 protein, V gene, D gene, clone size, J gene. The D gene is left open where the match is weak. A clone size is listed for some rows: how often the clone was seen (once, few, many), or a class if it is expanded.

CDR3 DNA: TGTGCCAGCAGCCAGGGACTAGCTCGGAGCACAGATACGCAGTATTTT
CDR3 protein: CASSQGLARSTDTQYF
V gene: TRBV3-1
D gene: TRBD2
clone size: NA
J gene: TRBJ2-3

CDR3 DNA: TGTGCCACCGAGGATAGACGTAGCGGGCAAGAGACCCAGTACTTC
CDR3 protein: CATEDRRSGQETQYF
V gene: TRBV10-3
D gene: TRBD2
clone size: many
J gene: TRBJ2-5

CDR3 DNA: TGTGCCAGCAGCTCCACCAGCGGGGAGTTAGTCAACAATGAGCAGTTCTTC
CDR3 protein: CASSSTSGELVNNEQFF
V gene: TRBV11-3
D gene: TRBD2
clone size: NA
J gene: TRBJ2-1

CDR3 DNA: TGTGCCAGCAGCCAAATACTCGGGGGTAACTATGGCTACACCTTC
CDR3 protein: CASSQILGGNYGYTF
V gene: TRBV3-1
D gene: NA
clone size: once
J gene: TRBJ1-2

CDR3 DNA: TGCAGTGCTAGAAGGGTCGCGATGGCTCAAGAGACCCAGTACTTC
CDR3 protein: CSARRVAMAQETQYF
V gene: TRBV20-1
D gene: NA
clone size: NA
J gene: TRBJ2-5

CDR3 DNA: TGTGCCAGCAGTTTACTCGCAGGGAGGGGTAGCAATCAGCCCCAGCATTTT
CDR3 protein: CASSLLAGRGSNQPQHF
V gene: TRBV27
D gene: NA
clone size: few
J gene: TRBJ1-5

CDR3 DNA: TGCAGTGCCCAGACGTCGGGCAGGGTTTTAGGTGGCTACACCTTC
CDR3 protein: CSAQTSGRVLGGYTF
V gene: TRBV20-1
D gene: NA
clone size: NA
J gene: TRBJ1-2

CDR3 DNA: TGTGCCACCAGTGATTCCCAGAGGGTGCAGTACTTC
CDR3 protein: CATSDSQRVQYF
V gene: TRBV24-1
D gene: NA
clone size: NA
J gene: TRBJ2-7

CDR3 DNA: TGCAGCGTTGACGGCAGGGTCGGCTACACCTTC
CDR3 protein: CSVDGRVGYTF
V gene: TRBV29-1
D gene: NA
clone size: NA
J gene: TRBJ1-2

CDR3 DNA: TGTGCCAGCACCGTAGGGCAGGGGATGACCTTGGACAATGAGCAGTACTTC
CDR3 protein: CASTVGQGMTLDNEQYF
V gene: TRBV28
D gene: NA
clone size: NA
J gene: TRBJ2-7

CDR3 DNA: TGCGCCAGCAGTTCCCTCGGGGCCGGGAGCAAAGAGACCCAGTTCTTC
CDR3 protein: CASSSLGAGSKETQFF
V gene: TRBV5-1
D gene: NA
clone size: NA
J gene: TRBJ2-1

CDR3 DNA: TGTGCCAGTAGTATCCGGGACAACTCCTACAATGAGCAGTTCTTC
CDR3 protein: CASSIRDNSYNEQFF
V gene: TRBV19
D gene: NA
clone size: NA
J gene: TRBJ2-1

CDR3 DNA: TGTGCCAGCAGCTCACGGACTCCTTCCTACAATGAGCAGTTCTTC
CDR3 protein: CASSSRTPSYNEQFF
V gene: TRBV5-6
D gene: NA
clone size: few
J gene: TRBJ2-1

CDR3 DNA: TGTGCCACCAGTGACCCGGACAGGGTCCCCGGGGAGCTGTTTTTT
CDR3 protein: CATSDPDRVPGELFF
V gene: TRBV24-1
D gene: TRBD1
clone size: many
J gene: TRBJ2-2

CDR3 DNA: TGTGCCAGCAGTTACTCGATTAGGGGGGTGGAGACCCAGTACTTC
CDR3 protein: CASSYSIRGVETQYF
V gene: TRBV6-2/TRBV6-3
D gene: NA
clone size: few
J gene: TRBJ2-5

CDR3 DNA: TGTGCCAGCAGCCAAAAAGGATTAGCGGGAGGGCCTGGGGATGAGCAGTTCTTC
CDR3 protein: CASSQKGLAGGPGDEQFF
V gene: TRBV4-2
D gene: TRBD2
clone size: few
J gene: TRBJ2-1

CDR3 DNA: TGCGCCAGCAGCTTGTACTCGAGCAATTCACCTCTCCACTTT
CDR3 protein: CASSLYSSNSPLHF
V gene: TRBV5-1
D gene: NA
clone size: NA
J gene: TRBJ1-6

CDR3 DNA: TGTGCCAGCAGCTTAGGAAGGGACAGGGGTGAAAAACTGTTTTTT
CDR3 protein: CASSLGRDRGEKLFF
V gene: TRBV7-2
D gene: TRBD1
clone size: NA
J gene: TRBJ1-4

CDR3 DNA: TGTGCCAGCAGCCAAAATGAAAAACTGTTTTTT
CDR3 protein: CASSQNEKLFF
V gene: TRBV4-2
D gene: NA
clone size: NA
J gene: TRBJ1-4

CDR3 DNA: TGCAGCGTTGAGCTGGGACAGGGTGCTGGCTACACCTTC
CDR3 protein: CSVELGQGAGYTF
V gene: TRBV29-1
D gene: TRBD1
clone size: few
J gene: TRBJ1-2

CDR3 DNA: TGTGCCAGCAGCGTAGAAGGAGGGGGCCAAAACGGTGAGCAGTTCTTC
CDR3 protein: CASSVEGGGQNGEQFF
V gene: TRBV9
D gene: NA
clone size: NA
J gene: TRBJ2-1

CDR3 DNA: TGCGCCAGCAGCCAAGATGGACCCTACGGCTACACCTTC
CDR3 protein: CASSQDGPYGYTF
V gene: TRBV4-1
D gene: NA
clone size: NA
J gene: TRBJ1-2

CDR3 DNA: TGTGCCAGCAGCAGACCTTTGGTTGAGCAGTACTTC
CDR3 protein: CASSRPLVEQYF
V gene: TRBV12-3/TRBV12-4
D gene: NA
clone size: NA
J gene: TRBJ2-5

CDR3 DNA: TGTGCCAGCAGTTCGAACAGTTATGGCTACACCTTC
CDR3 protein: CASSSNSYGYTF
V gene: TRBV6-5
D gene: NA
clone size: few
J gene: TRBJ1-2

CDR3 DNA: TGCGCCAGCAGCTTGACTTGGGGTTCGCGAAGCTATGGCTACACCTTC
CDR3 protein: CASSLTWGSRSYGYTF
V gene: TRBV5-1
D gene: NA
clone size: few
J gene: TRBJ1-2

CDR3 DNA: TGTGCCAGCAGTTACAGGGACACCTACGAGCAGTACTTC
CDR3 protein: CASSYRDTYEQYF
V gene: TRBV6-6
D gene: NA
clone size: NA
J gene: TRBJ2-7

CDR3 DNA: TGCGCCAGCAGCCAAATACAGGGGGCGCCCAGCCAAGAGACCCAGTACTTC
CDR3 protein: CASSQIQGAPSQETQYF
V gene: TRBV5-1
D gene: TRBD1
clone size: NA
J gene: TRBJ2-5

CDR3 DNA: TGCGCCAGCAGCCAAGAATGGCAGGGTGACTATGGCTACACCTTC
CDR3 protein: CASSQEWQGDYGYTF
V gene: TRBV4-3
D gene: NA
clone size: few
J gene: TRBJ1-2

CDR3 DNA: TGTGCCAGCGGCTCTAGCGGGAGGGCCAGAGAGACCCAGTACTTC
CDR3 protein: CASGSSGRARETQYF
V gene: TRBV6-1
D gene: TRBD2
clone size: few
J gene: TRBJ2-5

CDR3 DNA: TGTGCCAGCAGCTCAGGCCGGGCCTTCTGGGGGGACACCGGGGAGCTGTTTTTT
CDR3 protein: CASSSGRAFWGDTGELFF
V gene: TRBV11-1
D gene: NA
clone size: few
J gene: TRBJ2-2

CDR3 DNA: TGTGCCAGCAGCGGATACTACGGGATGTTCAATGAGCAGTTCTTC
CDR3 protein: CASSGYYGMFNEQFF
V gene: TRBV7-9
D gene: NA
clone size: NA
J gene: TRBJ2-1

CDR3 DNA: TGTGCCAGCAGTTTCCGACAGGGCCGGGGGGCCTACGAGCAGTACTTC
CDR3 protein: CASSFRQGRGAYEQYF
V gene: TRBV12-3/TRBV12-4
D gene: NA
clone size: few
J gene: TRBJ2-7

CDR3 DNA: TGCGCCAGCAGCCGCGAGGGGGGCAACTATGGCTACACCTTC
CDR3 protein: CASSREGGNYGYTF
V gene: TRBV5-1
D gene: NA
clone size: NA
J gene: TRBJ1-2

CDR3 DNA: TGTGCCAGCAGCGACAGGGGTAACCAGCCCCAGCATTTT
CDR3 protein: CASSDRGNQPQHF
V gene: TRBV27
D gene: TRBD1
clone size: many
J gene: TRBJ1-5

CDR3 DNA: TGTGCCAGCAGTCCTACTACTCAGTCGGACAGGGTGAAATACGAGCAGTACTTC
CDR3 protein: CASSPTTQSDRVKYEQYF
V gene: TRBV12-3/TRBV12-4
D gene: TRBD1
clone size: NA
J gene: TRBJ2-7